The 24 T cell receptor beta chains reported below all come from one sample, sequenced in a study of blood T cell repertoires in COVID-19. Some clones are missing from TCRdb's copy, which holds only in-frame ones; the method was immunoSEQ multiplex PCR. The sample carries about 220,000 clones, about 80% recorded once. The sequencing input was peripheral blood. The receptors were sampled from a woman aged 25 to 39 who had recovered from COVID-19.

The chain joins TRBV6-5 to TRBJ2-2; TRBD1 might be the D (6 bases). The CDR3 loop spans 13 amino acids. V lost 10 bases to trimming and J lost 1 base, with 10 bases between them. Looked up from germline, CDR1 is MNHEY and CDR2 is SVGAGI. CDR3 in amino acids: CATSRGNTGELFF. The CDR3 DNA reads TGTGCCACCTCCAGGGGGAACACCGGGGAGCTGTTTTTT.

The chain is built from TRBV24-1 and TRBJ1-4, with 7 bases matching TRBD1. The CDR3 is made up of 15 amino acids. Germline V gene sequence: CDR1 KGHDR, CDR2 SFDVKD. V was pared by 4 bases and J by 7 bases, with 8 bases of the junction left unmatched. The CDR3 region has the DNA TGTGCCACCAGTGACCCGACAGGGTCGGGTGAAAAACTGTTTTTT. Protein sequence: CATSDPTGSGEKLFF.

This chain links TRBV28 with TRBJ2-5, with 12 bases fitting TRBD2. In germline, CDR1 is MDHEN, CDR2 SYDVKM. V was clipped by 3 bases and J by 7 bases; unmatched bases: 6. This CDR3 is 15 amino acids long. The CDR3 reads CASSLELAGGVTQYF. CDR3 bases: TGTGCCAGCAGTTTGGAGCTAGCGGGAGGGGTGACCCAGTACTTC.

A few counts support this clone. The chain combines TRBV6-5 with TRBJ1-5, with 8 bases lining up with TRBD1. Germline CDR1 reads MNHEY; CDR2 reads SVGAGI. Losses at the gene ends were 5 bases for V and 5 bases for J; bases not matched to a gene: 8. This CDR3 is built from 15 residues. The CDR3 nucleotides are TGTGCCAGCAGTACGGACAGGGAATGGTATCAGCCCCAGCATTTT. Protein: CASSTDREWYQPQHF.

The chain couples TRBV28 to TRBJ2-3, with 14 bases matching TRBD2. CDR1 is MDHEN and CDR2 is SYDVKM in the germline V gene. CDR3 size: 15 residues. Trimming cost V 3 bases and J 10 bases; bases outside gene matches: 6. The CDR3 sequence: CASSFPGTSGRAQYF. The CDR3 nucleotides read TGTGCCAGCAGTTTTCCCGGGACTAGCGGGAGAGCGCAGTATTTT. Full variable domain (remainder filled in from reference TRBV28 and TRBJ2-3): DVKVTQSSRYLVKRTGEKVFLECVQDMDHENMFWYRQDPGLGLRLIYFSYDVKMKEKGDIPEGYSVSREKKERFSLILESASTNQTSMYLCASSFPGTSGRAQYFGPGTRLTVL.

This clone was recorded only once. The gene calls are TRBV19 and TRBJ2-1; 10 bases agree with TRBD2. The CDR3 is 15 amino acids. The ends lost 3 bases at V and 6 bases at J; junction bases unmatched: 5. The V gene's germline CDR1 is LNHDA and CDR2 SQIVND (reference sequence). CDR3 residues: CASSISGRALNEQFF. The CDR3 DNA sequence: TGTGCCAGTAGTATCAGCGGGAGGGCCCTCAATGAGCAGTTCTTC.

This chain links TRBV5-4 with TRBJ2-3; D not certain. Germline CDR1 SGHNT, CDR2 YYREEE (reference sequence). Trimming stripped 4 bases from V and 5 bases from J, with 11 bases between. CDR3 length: 13 residues. The CDR3 bases are TGTGCCAGCAGCGCCACAGCCAAAGATACGCAGTATTTT. Translated, it gives CASSATAKDTQYF.

This chain joins TRBV15 and TRBJ1-2; the D gene is possibly TRBD1 (5 bases). Between the trimmed V and J ends, which lost 5 bases and 8 bases, there was a span of 18 bases. This CDR3 comprises 14 residues. From germline, CDR1 is LNHNV and CDR2 YYDKDF (reference sequence). CDR3 DNA sequence: TGTGCCACCAGCCCTCCCGGGGGTTTGGAGGGCTACACCTTC. Its translation: CATSPPGGLEGYTF. Complete variable domain (other parts from reference TRBV15 and TRBJ1-2): DAMVIQNPRYQVTQFGKPVTLSCSQTLNHNVMYWYQQKSSQAPKLLFHYYDKDFNNEADTPDNFQSRRPNTSFCFLDIRSPGLGDTAMYLCATSPPGGLEGYTFGSGTRLTVV.

The chain joins TRBV15 to TRBJ1-4; weak D call: TRBD1 (5 bases). The germline V and J ends were trimmed by 4 bases and 8 bases, with 17 bases remaining between them. The CDR3 runs to 15 residues. From germline, CDR1 is LNHNV and CDR2 YYDKDF (reference sequence). The CDR3 nucleotides read TGTGCCACCAGCACCGAACGCGCGAAGGGGGAAAAACTGTTTTTT. It codes for CATSTERAKGEKLFF.

In nucleotides, the CDR3 is TGTGCCAGTAAAAAGGGACTCCTTTGGGATGGCTACACCTTC. Protein: CASKKGLLWDGYTF. The chain links TRBV19 to TRBJ1-2; possible D gene TRBD1, 5 bases. The CDR3 has 14 residues. Germline V gene data show CDR1 as LNHDA and CDR2 as SQIVND (reference sequence). The V end lost 7 bases, the J end lost 6 bases, and 18 bases lay between the germline ends.

V gene TRBV5-6 combines with J gene TRBJ2-1, with D possibly TRBD2 on 5 matching bases. The length of the CDR3 is 12 residues. Germline V gene sequence: CDR1 SGHDT, CDR2 YYEEEE. V lost 4 bases and J 12 bases, leaving 14 bases between the germline ends. CDR3 coding DNA: TGTGCCAGCAGCAAGCCTGACCGGGGGCAGTTCTTC. Protein sequence: CASSKPDRGQFF.

This clone appeared a few times. The gene calls are TRBV10-1 and TRBJ1-1, with D perhaps TRBD1 (6 bases). CDR1 WNHNN and CDR2 SYGVQD come from the germline V gene (reference sequence). Between the trimmed V and J ends, which lost 6 bases and 0 bases, there was a span of 14 bases. This CDR3 is 15 amino acids long. CDR3 nucleotide sequence: TGCGCCAGCAGCGGAGCGACAGGTTTGAACACTGAAGCTTTCTTT. Protein: CASSGATGLNTEAFF.

V and J are TRBV28 and TRBJ1-5, with no clear D. The germline CDR1 and CDR2 sequences are MDHEN and SYDVKM. There are 14 residues in the CDR3. Deletions cut 7 bases from V and 0 bases from J, with 10 bases between. CDR3 nucleotide sequence: TGTGCCAGCACCCACTCGAATAGCAATCAGCCCCAGCATTTT. Protein sequence: CASTHSNSNQPQHF.

The gene calls are TRBV5-1 and TRBJ2-3; D gene ambiguous. Per germline, CDR1 SGHRS and CDR2 YFSETQ. This CDR3 spans 15 amino acids. V was shortened by 3 bases and J by 2 bases, with 13 bases between the two germline ends. The CDR3 coding sequence is TGCGCCAGCAGCTCCCTCGACACAAACACAGATACGCAGTATTTT. Residues: CASSSLDTNTDTQYF.

The chain employs TRBV7-2 and TRBJ2-7; 8 nucleotides align to TRBD1. The CDR3 runs 15 residues. Germline CDR1 reads SGHTA; CDR2 reads FQGNSA. V lost 4 bases and J lost 4; bases outside the gene matches: 9. The CDR3 spells CASSSSLTGAYEQYF. CDR3 in DNA: TGTGCCAGCAGCTCTAGTCTGACAGGGGCGTACGAGCAGTACTTC.

The CDR3 coding sequence is TGTGCCAGCAGCTTGATCAGGGATAGCAATCAGCCCCAGCATTTT. This translates into CASSLIRDSNQPQHF. The chain links TRBV5-6 to TRBJ1-5, with D possibly being TRBD1 (5 bases). V lost 1 base and J 0 bases, leaving 8 bases between the germline ends. CDR3 length equals 15 residues. Germline V gene data show CDR1 as SGHDT and CDR2 as YYEEEE.

This rearrangement joins TRBV6-5 to TRBJ1-2, with D tentatively TRBD1 (5 bases). This CDR3 spans 14 amino acids. CDR1 and CDR2 (germline): MNHEY, SVGAGI. Trimming pared 6 bases from V and 3 bases from J, leaving 14 bases between. In DNA, the CDR3 is TGTGCCAGCAGCGATCCAGGAGGGGACTATGGCTACACCTTC. Translating gives CASSDPGGDYGYTF.

The V gene is TRBV18, the J gene TRBJ2-7; D uncertain. The CDR3 is 14 residues long. Deletions cut 3 bases from V and 0 bases from J, with 9 bases between. Germline loops: CDR1 KGHSH, CDR2 LQKENI. The CDR3 here is CASSPSTNSYEQYF. The CDR3 DNA is TGTGCCAGCTCACCTTCGACAAACTCCTACGAGCAGTACTTC.

J is TRBJ2-3 and V is TRBV4-1, with D possibly matching TRBD1 (5 bases). This CDR3 is built from 15 residues. Deletions cut 0 bases from V and 0 bases from J, with 7 bases between. Germline-derived CDR1 and CDR2 are MGHRA and YSYEKL. The CDR3: CASSQDDRSTDTQYF. DNA for the CDR3: TGCGCCAGCAGCCAAGATGACAGAAGCACAGATACGCAGTATTTT.

The CDR3 loop is CASSLRRLYGYTF. In DNA, the CDR3 is TGTGCCAGCAGCCTAAGGAGGCTCTATGGCTACACCTTC. This chain connects TRBV12-3 or TRBV12-4 to TRBJ1-2; D remains ambiguous. CDR3 size: 13 residues. Trimming took 6 bases from V and 4 from J, leaving 12 bases between them.

This clone was recorded many times. The chain employs TRBV25-1 and TRBJ1-3; unclear D gene. The CDR3 spans 14 residues. The ends were cut back, 6 bases at V and 0 bases at J, with 9 bases in the middle. Germline-derived CDR1 and CDR2 are MGHDK and SYGVNS. CDR3 in DNA: TGTGCCAGCAGGGGAGGATCCTCTGGAAACACCATATATTTT. Translated: CASRGGSSGNTIYF.

This chain joins TRBV7-2 and TRBJ2-1; 14 bases align to TRBD2. This CDR3 is 16 amino acids long. Per germline, CDR1 SGHTA and CDR2 FQGNSA. The V segment lost 0 bases and the J segment 6 bases; nucleotides outside the gene matches: 1. In DNA form, the CDR3 reads TGTGCCAGCAGCTTAGCTGGGACTAGCGGGAGCAATGAGCAGTTCTTC. Its protein is CASSLAGTSGSNEQFF.

This clone was detected a few times. V and J are TRBV9 and TRBJ2-1; a weak D match, TRBD1 (6 bases). Trimming took 3 bases from V and 6 from J, leaving 16 bases between them. The CDR3 runs 15 residues. Germline CDR1 is SGDLS and CDR2 is YYNGEE. The CDR3 nucleotides are TGTGCCAGCAGCGACACAGGGTTTCAGGGCAATGAGCAGTTCTTC. It codes for CASSDTGFQGNEQFF.

This clone was recorded a few times. At the DNA level, this CDR3 is encoded by other sequences in the same sample as well. V is TRBV5-1 and J is TRBJ1-1, with 7 bases identical to TRBD1. Trimming removed 4 bases from V and 8 bases from J; junction bases left unmatched: 5. The CDR3 has 12 amino acids. The germline gives CDR1 SGHRS, CDR2 YFSETQ. CDR3 loop: CASSPETGEAFF. As DNA, the CDR3 is TGCGCCAGCAGCCCTGAGACAGGGGAAGCTTTCTTT.